A single sample gave rise to the 19 T cell receptor beta chains below, sequenced in a study of blood T cell repertoires in COVID-19. The protocol was immunoSEQ multiplex PCR, while the TCRdb copy is restricted to in-frame clones and leaves out a portion. The sample yields around 450,000 clones, about 85% seen once. The sample consisted of PBMCs or T cells enriched from blood (not recorded which). The source of these receptors is a young woman who had recovered from COVID-19.

This chain links TRBV5-4 with TRBJ2-1, with unresolved D. There are 13 residues in the CDR3. Per germline, CDR1 SGHNT and CDR2 YYREEE (reference sequence). V gave up 0 bases and J gave up 10 bases, with 11 bases separating them. The CDR3 loop is CASSLAGSAEQFF. In DNA, the CDR3 is TGTGCCAGCAGCTTGGCCGGAAGCGCGGAGCAGTTCTTC.

The chain links TRBV7-9 to TRBJ2-5; 11 nucleotides match TRBD1. J was trimmed by 5 bases and V by 3 bases; bases with no gene match: 5. The CDR3 spans 15 residues. CDR1 and CDR2 from the germline V gene are SEHNR and FQNEAQ (reference sequence). CDR3 in amino acids: CASSFWTGGSETQYF. The CDR3 region has the DNA TGTGCCAGCAGCTTTTGGACAGGGGGCTCTGAGACCCAGTACTTC.

This chain links TRBV18 with TRBJ2-7; a possible D gene is TRBD2 (7 bases). Trimming cost V 8 bases and J 2 bases, with 13 bases left between them. The germline gives CDR1 KGHSH, CDR2 LQKENI. The CDR3 length is 13 residues. The CDR3 nucleotides read TGTGCCAGCGCTCGAGGGGGGGCCTACGAGCAGTACTTC. Amino acids: CASARGGAYEQYF.

This clone has only one observation. The V and J genes are TRBV7-8 and TRBJ2-3; 9 nucleotides align to TRBD2. The V segment lost 5 bases and the J segment 3 bases; nucleotides outside the gene matches: 9. Germline lookup yields CDR1 SGHVS and CDR2 FQNEAQ. The CDR3 has 16 residues. The CDR3 region is CASSRTGTSRTDTQYF. The CDR3 DNA reads as TGTGCCAGCAGCCGAACCGGGACTAGCAGAACAGATACGCAGTATTTT.

This chain links TRBV5-6 with TRBJ2-3; 7 bases map to TRBD1. Germline CDR1 reads SGHDT; CDR2 reads YYEEEE. The CDR3 runs to 14 residues. J lost 2 bases, V lost 4 bases, and 4 bases had no gene match. CDR3 region: CASSLTGITDTQYF. Written as DNA, the CDR3 is TGTGCCAGCAGCCTGACAGGGATCACAGATACGCAGTATTTT.

The genes are TRBV4-2 and TRBJ1-2; D unresolved. V lost 0 bases and J lost 0, with 8 bases in between. This CDR3 comprises 15 residues. Germline CDR1 LGHNA, CDR2 YNFKEQ. As DNA, the CDR3 is TGTGCCAGCAGCCAAGACGTACAAGCTAACTATGGCTACACCTTC. As protein: CASSQDVQANYGYTF.

This chain uses TRBV11-3 with TRBJ1-1; D is possibly TRBD1 (5 bases). The CDR3 has 13 residues. V lost 4 bases and J lost 11, with 17 bases in between. CDR1 is SGHNT and CDR2 is YENEEA in the germline V gene. The CDR3 DNA sequence: TGTGCCAGCAGCTCGGACACCTCAAATCGGGCTTTCTTT. This translates into CASSSDTSNRAFF.

This chain joins TRBV28 and TRBJ1-2, with D maybe TRBD1 (5 bases). The length of the CDR3 is 13 residues. From germline, CDR1 is MDHEN and CDR2 SYDVKM. V dropped 5 bases and J dropped 5 bases, with 12 bases sitting between them. In nucleotides, the CDR3 is TGTGCCAGCAGTGACCTAACAGGATATGGCTACACCTTC. Translated, it gives CASSDLTGYGYTF.

The V call is TRBV4-1, the J call TRBJ2-5, with TRBD2 identical over 7 bases. J lost 4 bases, V lost 0 bases, and 2 bases had no gene match. Germline CDR1 MGHRA, CDR2 YSYEKL. The CDR3 sequence is 14 residues long. The CDR3 protein is CASSQEAGRETQYF. As DNA, the CDR3 is TGCGCCAGCAGCCAAGAAGCGGGGCGAGAGACCCAGTACTTC.

The CDR3 loop reads CATSDFPLPGLKNYEQYF. CDR3 DNA: TGTGCCACCAGTGATTTCCCCCTTCCGGGACTAAAGAACTACGAGCAGTACTTC. The J gene is TRBJ2-7, the V gene TRBV24-1; 7 bases are a match to TRBD2. V lost 1 base to trimming and J lost 3 bases; unmatched junction nucleotides: 14. Germline assignment: CDR1 KGHDR and CDR2 SFDVKD. CDR3 length: 18 residues.

The chain is built from TRBV6-2 or TRBV6-3 and TRBJ1-5; TRBD1 matches 9 bases. Losses at the gene ends were 2 bases for V and 4 bases for J; bases not matched to a gene: 3. Germline assignment: CDR1 MNHEY and CDR2 SVGEGT. The CDR3 extends over 15 amino acids. CDR3 in DNA: TGTGCCAGCAGTTACAAAGGGACAGGGAATCAGCCCCAGCATTTT. Residues: CASSYKGTGNQPQHF.

This rearrangement joins TRBV24-1 to TRBJ1-3, with D hard to call. Germline assignment: CDR1 KGHDR and CDR2 SFDVKD. V was shortened by 6 bases and J by 3 bases, with 8 bases between the two germline ends. This CDR3 comprises 13 residues. CDR3 amino acids: CATSKGGGNTIYF. The CDR3 region has the DNA TGTGCCACCAGTAAAGGAGGTGGAAACACCATATATTTT.

This chain joins TRBV6-6 and TRBJ2-7, with 7 bases that match TRBD1. Germline CDR1 MNHNY, CDR2 SVGAGI (reference sequence). Trimming cost V 7 bases and J 1 base; bases outside gene matches: 4. This CDR3 spans 13 amino acids. As DNA, the CDR3 is TGTGCCAGCATCGGGACAGCGTCCTACGAGCAGTACTTC. Translated, it gives CASIGTASYEQYF.

The chain links TRBV5-1 to TRBJ2-1, with D perhaps TRBD2 (6 bases). The CDR3 runs 17 residues. Germline CDR1 is SGHRS and CDR2 is YFSETQ. The V end was cut by 4 bases, the J end by 0 bases, with 17 bases between. In DNA form, the CDR3 reads TGCGCCAGCAGCCCCCGGGGCGCGGGGACCTCCTACAATGAGCAGTTCTTC. Its protein product is CASSPRGAGTSYNEQFF.

In this sample, this clone turned up a few times. The chain is built from TRBV7-8 and TRBJ1-2; TRBD1 aligns across 9 bases. The germline CDR1 and CDR2 sequences are SGHVS and FQNEAQ. The junction had 8 bases not matched to a gene; V was cut back by 1 base and J by 8 bases. There are 15 residues in the CDR3. CDR3 coding DNA: TGTGCCAGCAGCTTAGAACAGGGGGCGCAACGCGGCTACACCTTC. It translates to CASSLEQGAQRGYTF.

The V and J genes are TRBV2 and TRBJ1-2; 7 positions match TRBD1. CDR1 and CDR2 (germline): SNHLY, FYNNEI. The CDR3 consists of 14 residues. V dropped 1 base and J dropped 2; count of bases not matched to a gene: 1. The CDR3 DNA is TGTGCCAGCAGTGAAGGACAGGGAAACTATGGCTACACCTTC. It yields the protein CASSEGQGNYGYTF.

The CDR3 DNA follows: TGCAGCGTTGGGGAGTGGGAGGAGCAGTACTTC. Translation: CSVGEWEEQYF. V gene TRBV29-1 combines with J gene TRBJ2-7; D might be TRBD2 (5 bases). The CDR3 contains 11 residues. Germline V lookup: CDR1 SQVTM, CDR2 ANQGSEA. V lost 4 bases, J lost 7 bases, and 11 bases lay in between.

The V gene is TRBV6-5, the J gene TRBJ2-7; D is perhaps TRBD1 (6 bases). The CDR3 is made up of 13 amino acids. V lost 6 bases to trimming and J lost 2 bases, with 11 bases between them. Germline V gives CDR1 MNHEY, CDR2 SVGAGI. The CDR3 nucleotides are TGTGCCAGCAGAAACAGGGCGGCCTACGAGCAGTACTTC. Translating it yields CASRNRAAYEQYF.

The rearrangement uses TRBV6-5 and TRBJ2-5; TRBD1 matches at 7 bases. The CDR3 is made up of 13 amino acids. From germline, CDR1 is MNHEY and CDR2 SVGAGI. V dropped 6 bases and J dropped 4; count of bases not matched to a gene: 5. CDR3 in DNA: TGTGCCAGCAGCTGGACAGGAGGAGAGACCCAGTACTTC. Translating it yields CASSWTGGETQYF.